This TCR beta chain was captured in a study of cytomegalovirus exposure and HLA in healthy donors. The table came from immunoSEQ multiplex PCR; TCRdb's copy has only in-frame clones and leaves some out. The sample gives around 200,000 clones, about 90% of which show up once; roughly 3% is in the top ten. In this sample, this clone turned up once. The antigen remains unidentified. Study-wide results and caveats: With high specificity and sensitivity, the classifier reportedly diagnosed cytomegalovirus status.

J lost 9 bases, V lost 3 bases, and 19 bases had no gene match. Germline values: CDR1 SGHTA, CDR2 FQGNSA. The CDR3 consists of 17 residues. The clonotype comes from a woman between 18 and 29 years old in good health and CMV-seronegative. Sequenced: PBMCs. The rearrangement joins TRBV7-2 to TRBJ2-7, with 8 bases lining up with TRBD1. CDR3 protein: CASSFRAAGQGSTRQYF. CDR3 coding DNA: TGTGCCAGCAGCTTCCGGGCGGCCGGACAGGGCTCTACGAGGCAGTACTTC. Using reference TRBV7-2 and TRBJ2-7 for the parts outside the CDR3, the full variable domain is GAGVSQSPSNKVTEKGKDVELRCDPISGHTALYWYRQSLGQGLEFLIYFQGNSAPDKSGLPSDRFSAERTGGSVSTLTIQRTQQEDSAVYLCASSFRAAGQGSTRQYFGPGTRLTVT.